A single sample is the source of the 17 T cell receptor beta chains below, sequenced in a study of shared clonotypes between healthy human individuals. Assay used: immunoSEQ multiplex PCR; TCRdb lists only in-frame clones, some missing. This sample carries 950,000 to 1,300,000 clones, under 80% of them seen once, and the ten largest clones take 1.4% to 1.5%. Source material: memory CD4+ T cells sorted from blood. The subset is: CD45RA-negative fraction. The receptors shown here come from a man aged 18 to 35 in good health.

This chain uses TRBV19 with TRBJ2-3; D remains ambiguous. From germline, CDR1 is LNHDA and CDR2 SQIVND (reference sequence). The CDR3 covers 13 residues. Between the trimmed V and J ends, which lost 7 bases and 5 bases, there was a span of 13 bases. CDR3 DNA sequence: TGTGCCAGTACCACCAATTTGGAAGATACGCAGTATTTT. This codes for CASTTNLEDTQYF.

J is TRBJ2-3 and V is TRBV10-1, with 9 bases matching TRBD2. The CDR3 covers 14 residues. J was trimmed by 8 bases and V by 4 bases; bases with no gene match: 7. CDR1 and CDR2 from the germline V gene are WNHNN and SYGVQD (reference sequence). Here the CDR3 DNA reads TGCGCCAGCAGTGTAGATAGCGGGAGTGTTACGCAGTATTTT. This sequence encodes CASSVDSGSVTQYF.

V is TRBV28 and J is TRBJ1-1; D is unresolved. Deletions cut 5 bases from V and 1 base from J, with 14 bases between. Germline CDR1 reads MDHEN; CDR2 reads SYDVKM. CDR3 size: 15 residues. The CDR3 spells CASSLPTRANTEAFF. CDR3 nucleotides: TGTGCCAGCAGTCTCCCCACCCGGGCGAACACTGAAGCTTTCTTT.

The CDR3 nucleotides read TGTGCCAGTACCGTCACGGCCGGGAAACGAGAGACCCAGTACTTC. As protein: CASTVTAGKRETQYF. V is TRBV19 and J is TRBJ2-5; tentatively, D is TRBD2 (5 bases). Germline V gene lookup returns CDR1 LNHDA and CDR2 SQIVND (reference sequence). The length of the CDR3 is 15 residues. V was trimmed by 7 bases and J by 4 bases, leaving 19 bases between them.

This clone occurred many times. DNA of the CDR3: TGTGCCAGTAGTAGATCAAGAGGGACTAGGAACACCGGGGAGCTGTTTTTT. Protein product: CASSRSRGTRNTGELFF. The chain combines TRBV19 with TRBJ2-2; TRBD2 aligns across 8 bases. J gave up 1 base and V 4 bases, and 8 bases lay outside the gene matches. CDR3 length: 17 amino acids. CDR1 is LNHDA, CDR2 SQIVND, per germline (reference sequence).

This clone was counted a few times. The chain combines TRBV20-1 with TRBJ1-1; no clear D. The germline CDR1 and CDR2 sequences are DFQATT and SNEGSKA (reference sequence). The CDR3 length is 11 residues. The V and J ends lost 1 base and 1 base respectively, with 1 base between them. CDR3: CSARANTEAFF. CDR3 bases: TGCAGTGCTAGAGCGAACACTGAAGCTTTCTTT.

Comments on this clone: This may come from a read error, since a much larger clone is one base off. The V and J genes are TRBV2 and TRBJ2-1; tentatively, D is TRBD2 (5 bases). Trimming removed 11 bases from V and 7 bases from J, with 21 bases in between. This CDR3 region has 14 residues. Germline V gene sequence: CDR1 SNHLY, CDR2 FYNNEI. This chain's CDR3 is CACTKEASRNEQFF. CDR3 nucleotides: TGTGCCTGCACCAAGGAGGCAAGCAGAAATGAGCAGTTCTTC.

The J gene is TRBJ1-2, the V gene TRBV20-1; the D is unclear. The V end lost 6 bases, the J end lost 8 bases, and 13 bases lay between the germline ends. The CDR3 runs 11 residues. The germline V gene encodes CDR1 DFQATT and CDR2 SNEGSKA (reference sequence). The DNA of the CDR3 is TGCAGTGCCTCCGAATCGGGGGGCTACACCTTC. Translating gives CSASESGGYTF.

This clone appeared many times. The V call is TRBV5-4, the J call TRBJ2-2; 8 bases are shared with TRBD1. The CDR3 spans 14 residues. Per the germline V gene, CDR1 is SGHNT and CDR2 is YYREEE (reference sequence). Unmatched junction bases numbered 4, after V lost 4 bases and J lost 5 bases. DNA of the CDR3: TGTGCCAGCAGCATGGGACAGGTTACCGGGGAGCTGTTTTTT. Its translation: CASSMGQVTGELFF. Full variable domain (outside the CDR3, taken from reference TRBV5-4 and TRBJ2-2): ETGVTQSPTHLIKTRGQQVTLRCSSQSGHNTVSWYQQALGQGPQFIFQYYREEENGRGNFPPRFSGLQFPNYSSELNVNALELDDSALYLCASSMGQVTGELFFGEGSRLTVL.

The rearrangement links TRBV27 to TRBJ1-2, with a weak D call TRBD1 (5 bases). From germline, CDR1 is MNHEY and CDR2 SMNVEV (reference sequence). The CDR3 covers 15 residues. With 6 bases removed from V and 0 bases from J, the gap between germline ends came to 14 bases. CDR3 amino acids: CASRTEQTANYGYTF. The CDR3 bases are TGTGCCAGCAGGACTGAACAGACAGCTAACTATGGCTACACCTTC.

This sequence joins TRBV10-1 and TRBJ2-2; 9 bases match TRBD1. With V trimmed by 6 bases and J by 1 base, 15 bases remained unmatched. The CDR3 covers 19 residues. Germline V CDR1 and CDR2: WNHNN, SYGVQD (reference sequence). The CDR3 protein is CASSEGPGTGLGNTGELFF. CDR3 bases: TGCGCCAGCAGCGAGGGTCCCGGGACAGGGCTCGGGAACACCGGGGAGCTGTTTTTT.

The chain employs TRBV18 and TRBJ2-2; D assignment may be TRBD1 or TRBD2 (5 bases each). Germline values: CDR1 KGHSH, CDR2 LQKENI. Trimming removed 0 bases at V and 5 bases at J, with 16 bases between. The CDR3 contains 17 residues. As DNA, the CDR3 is TGTGCCAGCTCACCACCGTACCAGGGAGCTGGAACCGGGGAGCTGTTTTTT. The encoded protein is CASSPPYQGAGTGELFF.

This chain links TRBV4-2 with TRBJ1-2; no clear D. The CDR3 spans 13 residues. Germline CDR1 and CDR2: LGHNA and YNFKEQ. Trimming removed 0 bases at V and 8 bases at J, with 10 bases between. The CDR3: CASSQDPPIGYTF. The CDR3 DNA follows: TGTGCCAGCAGCCAAGATCCCCCCATCGGCTACACCTTC.

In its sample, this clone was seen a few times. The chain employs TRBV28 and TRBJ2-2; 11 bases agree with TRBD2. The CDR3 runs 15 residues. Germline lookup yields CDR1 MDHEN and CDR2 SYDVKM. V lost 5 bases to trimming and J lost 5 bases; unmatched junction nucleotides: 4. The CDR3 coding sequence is TGTGCCAGCAGTGGTAGCGGGGGGGCGACCGGGGAGCTGTTTTTT. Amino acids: CASSGSGGATGELFF. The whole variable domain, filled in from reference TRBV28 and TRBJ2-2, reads DVKVTQSSRYLVKRTGEKVFLECVQDMDHENMFWYRQDPGLGLRLIYFSYDVKMKEKGDIPEGYSVSREKKERFSLILESASTNQTSMYLCASSGSGGATGELFFGEGSRLTVL.

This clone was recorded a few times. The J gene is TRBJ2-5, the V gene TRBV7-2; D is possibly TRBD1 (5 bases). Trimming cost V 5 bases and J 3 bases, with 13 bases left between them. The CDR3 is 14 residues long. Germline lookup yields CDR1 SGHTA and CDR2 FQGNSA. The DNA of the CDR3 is TGTGCCAGCAGCGCAGGGATTTGGGAAGAGACCCAGTACTTC. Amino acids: CASSAGIWEETQYF.

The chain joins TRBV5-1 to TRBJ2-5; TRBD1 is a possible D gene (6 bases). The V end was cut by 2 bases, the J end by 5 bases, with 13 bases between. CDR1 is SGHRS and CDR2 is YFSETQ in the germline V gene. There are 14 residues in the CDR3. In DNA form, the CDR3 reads TGCGCCAGCAGCTTTTCAGGGGAAGGGGAGACCCAGTACTTC. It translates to CASSFSGEGETQYF.

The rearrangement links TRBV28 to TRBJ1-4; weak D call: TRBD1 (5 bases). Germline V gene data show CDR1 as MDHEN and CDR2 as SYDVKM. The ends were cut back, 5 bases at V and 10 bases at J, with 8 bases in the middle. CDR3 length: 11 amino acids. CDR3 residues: CASSDQGKLFF. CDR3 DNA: TGTGCCAGCAGTGACCAGGGAAAACTGTTTTTT.